This T cell receptor beta chain appears in the sequencing data of a study of blood T cell repertoires in COVID-19. Overall study context: The United States, Italy and Spain were the sources of the acute and convalescent COVID-19 samples.

The germline V gene encodes CDR1 LGHNA and CDR2 YSLEER. Trimming took off 0 bases at V and 5 bases at J, with 11 bases between the two ends. CDR3 length: 14 residues. Original processing notes: By means of reference gene primer amplification, nucleated cell counts were estimated. The repertoire was sequenced with immunoSEQ multiplex PCR; TCRdb's copy has only in-frame clones and lacks some. V and J calls plus clone size are reproduced from that table; the DNA served to infer D and trimming. The data hold around 190,000 clones, with approximately 83% observed a single time. This chain joins TRBV4-3 and TRBJ2-7, with a tentative D call TRBD1 (5 bases). This TCR came from a human donor in a cohort sampled during active COVID-19. Material: peripheral blood. In nucleotides, the CDR3 is TGCGCCAGCAGCCAAGAAAAGGGGCCCCACGAGCAGTACTTC. This codes for CASSQEKGPHEQYF.